These 32 T cell receptor beta chains originate from one sample sequenced in a study of blood T cell repertoires in COVID-19. Libraries were prepared by immunoSEQ multiplex PCR; TCRdb keeps only in-frame clonotypes and omits some of them. Among fewer than 350,000 clones, 87% were seen once, and the ten largest hold over 6%. The sample taken for sequencing was PBMCs or T cells enriched from blood (not recorded which). These TCRs come from a woman aged 40 to 50 who had recovered from COVID-19.

The genes are TRBV2 and TRBJ1-1, with no clear D. The germline CDR1 and CDR2 sequences are SNHLY and FYNNEI. V gave up 2 bases and J gave up 1 base, with 8 bases separating them. The CDR3 consists of 14 residues. This CDR3 reads CASSESWRNTEAFF. CDR3 coding DNA: TGTGCCAGCAGTGAATCTTGGAGGAACACTGAAGCTTTCTTT. Full variable domain (outside the CDR3, taken from reference TRBV2 and TRBJ1-1): EPEVTQTPSHQVTQMGQEVILRCVPISNHLYFYWYRQILGQKVEFLVSFYNNEISEKSEIFDDQFSVERPDGSNFTLKIRSTKLEDSAMYFCASSESWRNTEAFFGQGTRLTVV.

J is TRBJ1-5 and V is TRBV6-5, with 9 positions matching TRBD1. Germline V lookup: CDR1 MNHEY, CDR2 SVGAGI. Unmatched junction bases numbered 9, after V lost 9 bases and J lost 3 bases. The CDR3 extends over 15 amino acids. The chain's CDR3 is CASTPGQGFNQPQHF. In DNA, the CDR3 is TGTGCCAGTACGCCGGGACAGGGTTTCAATCAGCCCCAGCATTTT.

The V gene is TRBV28, the J gene TRBJ2-1; D is possibly TRBD1 (6 bases). This CDR3 contains 16 residues. V lost 2 bases and J lost 2, with 13 bases in between. In germline, CDR1 is MDHEN, CDR2 SYDVKM. CDR3 protein: CASSLEAGVTYNEQFF. CDR3 coding DNA: TGTGCCAGCAGTTTAGAAGCAGGGGTAACCTACAATGAGCAGTTCTTC.

This clone was recorded only once. The chain employs TRBV5-1 and TRBJ1-2; 7 bases line up with TRBD1. Per the germline V gene, CDR1 is SGHRS and CDR2 is YFSETQ. With V trimmed by 6 bases and J by 4 bases, 12 bases remained unmatched. This CDR3 has 15 residues. The CDR3 loop reads CASTGGQPDLYGYTF. The CDR3, as DNA: TGCGCCAGCACTGGGGGACAGCCAGACCTCTATGGCTACACCTTC. The entire variable domain, with the rest obtained from reference TRBV5-1 and TRBJ1-2, is as follows: KAGVTQTPRYLIKTRGQQVTLSCSPISGHRSVSWYQQTPGQGLQFLFEYFSETQRNKGNFPGRFSGRQFSNSRSEMNVSTLELGDSALYLCASTGGQPDLYGYTFGSGTRLTVV.

V and J are TRBV7-9 and TRBJ1-1, with a possible D match to TRBD1 (5 bases). V dropped 3 bases and J dropped 7 bases, with 12 bases sitting between them. The length of the CDR3 is 13 residues. Per the germline V gene, CDR1 is SEHNR and CDR2 is FQNEAQ (reference sequence). CDR3 residues: CASSFGGFGEAFF. CDR3 sequence (DNA): TGTGCCAGCAGCTTCGGGGGGTTTGGTGAAGCTTTCTTT.

Details on this clone: Its ends do not fully match the called genes, so a read error is possible. V usage is TRBV28 and J usage is TRBJ2-1; 8 positions match TRBD1. Germline values: CDR1 MDHEN, CDR2 SYDVKM. The CDR3 runs 16 residues. Here the CDR3 reads CASRLWNGQGANEQFF. DNA of the CDR3: TGTGCCAGCAGATTATGGAACGGGCAGGGGGCAAATGAGCAGTTCTTC.

The chain couples TRBV27 to TRBJ2-7; tentative D call: TRBD2 (5 bases). Germline V gives CDR1 MNHEY, CDR2 SMNVEV (reference sequence). V was trimmed by 5 bases and J by 6 bases, leaving 14 bases between them. The length of the CDR3 is 13 residues. The CDR3 sequence is CASSPGKTSEQYF. CDR3 DNA: TGTGCCAGCAGTCCGGGGAAGACAAGCGAGCAGTACTTC.

The CDR3 reads CASSSGGDQPQHF. Here the CDR3 DNA reads TGTGCCAGCTCATCGGGAGGCGATCAGCCCCAGCATTTT. The J gene is TRBJ1-5, the V gene TRBV18; D remains unclear. Germline V lookup: CDR1 KGHSH, CDR2 LQKENI. This CDR3 has 13 amino acids. Trimming left V 5 bases short and J 5 bases short, with 10 bases between. Together with reference TRBV18 and TRBJ1-5, the CDR3 gives the full variable domain: NAGVMQNPRHLVRRRGQEARLRCSPMKGHSHVYWYRQLPEEGLKFMVYLQKENIIDESGMPKERFSAEFPKEGPSILRIQQVVRGDSAAYFCASSSGGDQPQHFGDGTRLSIL.

The chain links TRBV7-2 to TRBJ1-4; D not certain. Germline V gene lookup returns CDR1 SGHTA and CDR2 FQGNSA. Trimming took off 1 base at V and 8 bases at J, with 8 bases between the two ends. The CDR3 consists of 13 residues. The CDR3 protein is CASSLGGGEKLFF. CDR3 in DNA: TGTGCCAGCAGCTTAGGGGGAGGAGAAAAACTGTTTTTT.

The gene calls are TRBV7-8 and TRBJ1-2, with TRBD1 as a possible D gene (6 bases). CDR1 SGHVS and CDR2 FQNEAQ come from the germline V gene. The CDR3 covers 14 residues. Trimming cost V 1 base and J 4 bases, with 10 bases left between them. The chain's CDR3 is CASSLDQGSYGYTF. CDR3 coding DNA: TGTGCCAGCAGCTTAGATCAGGGGTCCTATGGCTACACCTTC. Based on the CDR3 plus reference TRBV7-8 and TRBJ1-2, the full variable domain is GAGVSQSPRYKVAKRGQDVALRCDPISGHVSLFWYQQALGQGPEFLTYFQNEAQLDKSGLPSDRFFAERPEGSVSTLKIQRTQQEDSAVYLCASSLDQGSYGYTFGSGTRLTVV.

The rearrangement joins TRBV7-9 to TRBJ2-7, with TRBD1 as a possible D gene (6 bases). The CDR3 spans 16 residues. CDR1 and CDR2 (germline): SEHNR, FQNEAQ (reference sequence). The V end was cut by 5 bases, the J end by 4 bases, with 21 bases between. The CDR3, as DNA: TGTGCCAGCAGCCCCCACCCCTCCCAGGGGAGATACGAGCAGTACTTC. It yields the protein CASSPHPSQGRYEQYF.

This chain connects TRBV6-5 to TRBJ2-1, with a weak D call TRBD2 (5 bases). Germline CDR1 and CDR2: MNHEY and SVGAGI. The CDR3 extends over 13 amino acids. Between the trimmed V and J ends, which lost 2 bases and 9 bases, there was a span of 11 bases. The CDR3 bases are TGTGCCAGCAGTTACCCCGGGATCGCTGAGCAGTTCTTC. The encoded protein is CASSYPGIAEQFF.

The J gene is TRBJ1-3, the V gene TRBV14; D is uncertain. CDR1 is SGHDN and CDR2 is FVKESK in the germline V gene. This CDR3 contains 17 residues. V shed 0 bases and J shed 2 bases, with 14 bases lying between them. In DNA form, the CDR3 reads TGTGCCAGCAGCCAAGATTTCGTCCAGGCGACTGGAAACACCATATATTTT. Protein sequence: CASSQDFVQATGNTIYF.

This clone came up once. CDR3 nucleotide sequence: TGTGCCAGCAGCGTAGACGCGGGGACCAACTATGGCTACACCTTC. This codes for CASSVDAGTNYGYTF. This rearrangement joins TRBV9 to TRBJ1-2; tentatively, D is TRBD1 (5 bases). The CDR3 consists of 15 residues. Germline V CDR1 and CDR2: SGDLS, YYNGEE. V lost 0 bases, J lost 2 bases, and 11 bases lay in between.

V usage is TRBV7-2 and J usage is TRBJ1-6, with D perhaps TRBD1 (6 bases). Germline CDR1 and CDR2: SGHTA and FQGNSA. Trimming removed 5 bases at V and 7 bases at J, with 15 bases between. This CDR3 is built from 15 residues. The CDR3 DNA sequence: TGTGCCAGCAGCCCTCAGGGGCGAGGAAATTCACCCCTCCACTTT. This translates into CASSPQGRGNSPLHF. The whole variable domain, filled in from reference TRBV7-2 and TRBJ1-6, reads GAGVSQSPSNKVTEKGKDVELRCDPISGHTALYWYRQSLGQGLEFLIYFQGNSAPDKSGLPSDRFSAERTGGSVSTLTIQRTQQEDSAVYLCASSPQGRGNSPLHFGNGTRLTVT.

This clone occurred once. At one of its ends the junction is not consistent with the germline gene, which may arise from a read error. V and J are TRBV6-1 and TRBJ2-2, with a tentative D call TRBD1 (7 bases). CDR1 and CDR2 from the germline V gene are MNHNS and SASEGT. This CDR3 region has 16 residues. The CDR3 DNA reads as TGTGCCAGCAGTGAAGGCGGCAGGGGGAGGATGGTTCCTAAGATTTTT. This gives the protein CASSEGGRGRMVPKIF.

The gene calls are TRBV3-1 (or the pseudogene TRBV3-2) and TRBJ2-1; TRBD2 agrees at 13 bases. Per the germline V gene, CDR1 is LGHDT and CDR2 is YNNKEL (reference sequence). V trimming: 5 bases; J trimming: 7 bases; junction bases outside the gene matches: 8. The CDR3 totals 16 residues. The CDR3 spells CASSSFPGLAGNEQFF. The CDR3 DNA reads as TGTGCCAGCAGCTCCTTCCCGGGACTAGCGGGAAATGAGCAGTTCTTC.

The chain recombines TRBV7-2 with TRBJ2-1; D is possibly TRBD1 (5 bases). The CDR3 sequence is 14 residues long. Per germline, CDR1 SGHTA and CDR2 FQGNSA. V was clipped by 3 bases and J by 1 base, with 7 bases between them. CDR3 amino acids: CASSLDTSYNEQFF. CDR3 in DNA: TGTGCCAGCAGCTTGGACACATCCTACAATGAGCAGTTCTTC. Together with reference TRBV7-2 and TRBJ2-1, the CDR3 gives the full variable domain: GAGVSQSPSNKVTEKGKDVELRCDPISGHTALYWYRQSLGQGLEFLIYFQGNSAPDKSGLPSDRFSAERTGGSVSTLTIQRTQQEDSAVYLCASSLDTSYNEQFFGPGTRLTVL.

The chain is built from TRBV7-2 and TRBJ2-3; maybe TRBD1 (6 bases). Germline V gene sequence: CDR1 SGHTA, CDR2 FQGNSA. The V end lost 3 bases, the J end lost 5 bases, and 12 bases lay between the germline ends. The CDR3 sequence is 14 residues long. The CDR3 protein is CASSFRDIGDTQYF. The DNA for the CDR3 is TGTGCCAGCAGCTTCCGGGACATTGGAGATACGCAGTATTTT.

The chain carries TRBV25-1 and TRBJ2-3; a possible D gene is TRBD1 (6 bases). The CDR3 spans 17 residues. Germline V gene sequence: CDR1 MGHDK, CDR2 SYGVNS. Trimming shortened V by 4 bases and J by 1 base, and 18 bases separated the two germline ends. The CDR3 nucleotides read TGTGCCAGCAGTGGAGGGTTCGGACAGTCTGGCACAGATACGCAGTATTTT. It encodes CASSGGFGQSGTDTQYF. Full variable domain (remainder filled in from reference TRBV25-1 and TRBJ2-3): EADIYQTPRYLVIGTGKKITLECSQTMGHDKMYWYQQDPGMELHLIHYSYGVNSTEKGDLSSESTVSRIRTEHFPLTLESARPSHTSQYLCASSGGFGQSGTDTQYFGPGTRLTVL.

This clone occurred many times. This chain uses TRBV5-4 with TRBJ2-1; 8 nucleotides agree with TRBD2. This CDR3 is 16 amino acids long. Germline CDR1 reads SGHNT; CDR2 reads YYREEE (reference sequence). The V gene end was trimmed by 0 bases and the J gene end by 7 bases; junction bases not matched to a gene: 9. The CDR3, as DNA: TGTGCCAGCAGCTTGGCCGGGAGGGCCGGCGGTAATGAGCAGTTCTTC. It yields the protein CASSLAGRAGGNEQFF.

This clone turned up a few times. V is TRBV19 and J is TRBJ2-7, with 7 bases matching TRBD2. The germline V gene has CDR1 LNHDA and CDR2 SQIVND (reference sequence). V dropped 5 bases and J dropped 3; count of bases not matched to a gene: 10. The CDR3 consists of 15 residues. CDR3 amino acids: CASSLYAGVGYEQYF. For the CDR3, the DNA is TGTGCCAGTAGTCTGTATGCGGGAGTCGGCTACGAGCAGTACTTC. Full variable domain (missing parts from reference TRBV19 and TRBJ2-7): DGGITQSPKYLFRKEGQNVTLSCEQNLNHDAMYWYRQDPGQGLRLIYYSQIVNDFQKGDIAEGYSVSREKKESFPLTVTSAQKNPTAFYLCASSLYAGVGYEQYFGPGTRLTVT.

This sequence joins TRBV24-1 and TRBJ2-7, with TRBD2 as a possible D gene (6 bases). V lost 10 bases to trimming and J lost 3 bases, with 12 bases between them. CDR3 length equals 12 residues. Per the germline V gene, CDR1 is KGHDR and CDR2 is SFDVKD. In DNA, the CDR3 is TGTGCCACAAGCCAGGAGGGCTACGAGCAGTACTTC. This codes for CATSQEGYEQYF.

The gene calls are TRBV2 and TRBJ1-2; weak D call: TRBD1 (5 bases). Germline lookup yields CDR1 SNHLY and CDR2 FYNNEI. V was trimmed by 1 base and J by 0 bases, leaving 18 bases between them. The CDR3 length is 18 residues. DNA for the CDR3: TGTGCCAGCAGTGAAGGTTGGCAGGGCTCCTTAACTAACTATGGCTACACCTTC. The encoded protein is CASSEGWQGSLTNYGYTF. Supplemented by reference TRBV2 and TRBJ1-2, the full variable domain reads EPEVTQTPSHQVTQMGQEVILRCVPISNHLYFYWYRQILGQKVEFLVSFYNNEISEKSEIFDDQFSVERPDGSNFTLKIRSTKLEDSAMYFCASSEGWQGSLTNYGYTFGSGTRLTVV.

CDR3 region: CASRGQGGRNTEAFF. In DNA, the CDR3 is TGTGCCAGTAGGGGACAGGGCGGTCGGAACACTGAAGCTTTCTTT. V gene TRBV19 combines with J gene TRBJ1-1, with 9 positions matching TRBD1. The germline V gene encodes CDR1 LNHDA and CDR2 SQIVND (reference sequence). The CDR3 contains 15 residues. The ends lost 6 bases at V and 1 base at J; junction bases unmatched: 6.

The chain links TRBV7-2 to TRBJ2-3; D gene ambiguous. Trimming left V 5 bases short and J 0 bases short, with 15 bases between. CDR1 and CDR2 (germline): SGHTA, FQGNSA. CDR3 length: 16 amino acids. The CDR3 loop reads CASSLRVVQSTDTQYF. CDR3 nucleotides: TGTGCCAGCAGCCTTCGAGTAGTACAGAGCACAGATACGCAGTATTTT. Supplemented by reference TRBV7-2 and TRBJ2-3, the full variable domain reads GAGVSQSPSNKVTEKGKDVELRCDPISGHTALYWYRQSLGQGLEFLIYFQGNSAPDKSGLPSDRFSAERTGGSVSTLTIQRTQQEDSAVYLCASSLRVVQSTDTQYFGPGTRLTVL.

V is TRBV15 and J is TRBJ1-4; possible D gene TRBD1, 6 bases. This CDR3 comprises 12 residues. Deletions cut 5 bases from V and 10 bases from J, with 11 bases between. From germline, CDR1 is LNHNV and CDR2 YYDKDF (reference sequence). The CDR3 loop is CATSGSRGKLFF. For the CDR3, the DNA is TGTGCCACCAGCGGATCCAGGGGAAAACTGTTTTTT.

This clone was recorded once. The DNA of the CDR3 is TGCGCCAGCAGCCTTACGGTAACGGGAGGGCTGACCACAGATACGCAGTATTTT. Its protein product is CASSLTVTGGLTTDTQYF. The chain uses TRBV5-1 and TRBJ2-3; 8 bases agree with TRBD2. CDR1 and CDR2 from the germline V gene are SGHRS and YFSETQ. Trimming cost V 4 bases and J 2 bases; bases outside gene matches: 15. The CDR3 extends over 18 amino acids. Based on the CDR3 plus reference TRBV5-1 and TRBJ2-3, the full variable domain is KAGVTQTPRYLIKTRGQQVTLSCSPISGHRSVSWYQQTPGQGLQFLFEYFSETQRNKGNFPGRFSGRQFSNSRSEMNVSTLELGDSALYLCASSLTVTGGLTTDTQYFGPGTRLTVL.

As to this clone: This sample also contains other DNA sequences that code for the same CDR3. V is TRBV7-3 and J is TRBJ2-5, with TRBD2 matching 7 bases. V shed 2 bases and J 2 bases; nucleotides not matched to a gene: 5. CDR1 is SGHTA, CDR2 FQGTGA, per germline. CDR3 length: 15 amino acids. The DNA for the CDR3 is TGTGCCAGCAGCTTAGGCGGGAGACCGCAAGAGACCCAGTACTTC. It codes for CASSLGGRPQETQYF.

The chain joins TRBV20-1 to TRBJ2-7, with 10 bases fitting TRBD2. Germline values: CDR1 DFQATT, CDR2 SNEGSKA (reference sequence). The CDR3 sequence is 14 residues long. The trim removed 6 bases at V and 5 bases at J, leaving 10 bases unmatched. CDR3 sequence (DNA): TGCAGTGCGAGTCCTAGCGGGAGTTTCGACGAGCAGTACTTC. Its protein is CSASPSGSFDEQYF.

This CDR3 is CATSRDNRDPIDTGELFF. CDR3 sequence (DNA): TGTGCCACCAGCAGAGATAACCGGGATCCAATAGACACCGGGGAGCTGTTTTTT. This chain joins TRBV15 and TRBJ2-2; D perhaps matches TRBD2 (5 bases). Germline V gives CDR1 LNHNV, CDR2 YYDKDF (reference sequence). This CDR3 is built from 18 residues. With 0 bases removed from V and 3 bases from J, the gap between germline ends came to 17 bases.

The rearrangement uses TRBV2 and TRBJ2-6; TRBD1 is a possible D gene (5 bases). Germline CDR1 is SNHLY and CDR2 is FYNNEI. CDR3 length: 15 residues. Trimming left V 6 bases short and J 1 base short, with 10 bases between. CDR3 nucleotide sequence: TGTGCCAGCAGGGCCGCAGGGTCTGGGGCCAACGTCCTGACTTTC. Amino acid sequence: CASRAAGSGANVLTF. Filled out from reference TRBV2 and TRBJ2-6, the complete variable domain reads EPEVTQTPSHQVTQMGQEVILRCVPISNHLYFYWYRQILGQKVEFLVSFYNNEISEKSEIFDDQFSVERPDGSNFTLKIRSTKLEDSAMYFCASRAAGSGANVLTFGAGSRLTVL.